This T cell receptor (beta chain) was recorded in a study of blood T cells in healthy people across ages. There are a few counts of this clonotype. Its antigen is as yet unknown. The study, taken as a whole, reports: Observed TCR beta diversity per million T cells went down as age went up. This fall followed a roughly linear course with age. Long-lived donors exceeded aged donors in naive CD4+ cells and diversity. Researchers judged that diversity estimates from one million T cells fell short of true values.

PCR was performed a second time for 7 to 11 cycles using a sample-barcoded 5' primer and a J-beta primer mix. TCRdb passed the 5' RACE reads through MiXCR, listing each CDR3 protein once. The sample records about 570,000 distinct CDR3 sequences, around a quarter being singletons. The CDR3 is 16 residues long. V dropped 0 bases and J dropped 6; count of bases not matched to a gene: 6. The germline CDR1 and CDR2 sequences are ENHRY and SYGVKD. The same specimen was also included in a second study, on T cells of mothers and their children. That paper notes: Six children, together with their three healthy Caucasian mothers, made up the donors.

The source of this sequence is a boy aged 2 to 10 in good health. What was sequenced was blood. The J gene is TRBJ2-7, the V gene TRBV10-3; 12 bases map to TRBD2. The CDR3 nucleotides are TGTGCCATCAGTGAGTCGCTAGCGGGAGGGCCGTTCGAGCAGTACTTC. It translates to CAISESLAGGPFEQYF.